This T cell receptor (beta chain) originates from a study of identical twins. One entry per CDR3 protein, called by TCRdb with MiXCR from the 5' RACE reads. Seen here are approximately 230,000 distinct CDR3 sequences, about 6.7% observed once, and the top ten hold more than 14%. This CDR3 has 14 residues. Germline assignment: CDR1 GTSNPN and CDR2 SVGIG (reference sequence). Trimming shortened V by 3 bases and J by 4 bases, and 12 bases separated the two germline ends. This clonotype was seen repeatedly, ten times or more. This sample also belongs to another study, concerning T cells expressing NK-cell markers. According to that study: About six donors showed dominant NKG2C+ clonotypes comprising roughly 1.0-7.0% of their CD8+ T cells. Whether expanded NKG2C-expressing T cell clones recognize HCMV is unknown.

The rearrangement joins TRBV30 to TRBJ2-2; D is unresolved. The clonotype originates from a woman younger than 35 in good health. Material: CD8+ T cells sorted from blood. In nucleotides, the CDR3 is TGTGCCTGGAGGCCCCTGGGCAGCACCGGGGAGCTGTTTTTT. Its translation: CAWRPLGSTGELFF.